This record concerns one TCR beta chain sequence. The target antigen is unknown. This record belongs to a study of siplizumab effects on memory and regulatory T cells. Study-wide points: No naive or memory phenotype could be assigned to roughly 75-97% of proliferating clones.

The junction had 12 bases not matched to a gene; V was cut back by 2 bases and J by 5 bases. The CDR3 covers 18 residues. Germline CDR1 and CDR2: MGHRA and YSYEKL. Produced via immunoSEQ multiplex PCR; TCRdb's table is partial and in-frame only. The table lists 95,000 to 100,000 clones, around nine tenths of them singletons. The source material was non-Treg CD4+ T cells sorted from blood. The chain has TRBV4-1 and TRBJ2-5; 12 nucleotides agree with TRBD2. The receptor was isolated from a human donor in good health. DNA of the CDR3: TGCGCCAGCAGCCAACACGGACTAGCGGGAAGTAGTGCGGAGACCCAGTACTTC. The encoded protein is CASSQHGLAGSSAETQYF.